The sequence of this T cell receptor (beta chain) was determined in a study of identical twins. This clonotype was seen at least ten times. The antigen is undetermined. MiXCR, applied by TCRdb to the 5' RACE reads, yields one record per CDR3 protein. This table has about 900,000 distinct CDR3 sequences, 9% to 15% appearing once. The study, taken as a whole, reports: Zero-insertion analyses could be partly confounded by invariant MAIT and iNKT cells.

A further study also used this sample, focusing on yellow fever vaccine responses in identical twins.

This clonotype was obtained from a woman younger than 30 in good health. The sample comprised PBMCs.

DNA for the CDR3: TGCGCCAGCAGCCCCCTCGGGGTCCGTGACGAAAAAAATGAGCAGTTCTTC. It is translated as CASSPLGVRDEKNEQFF. The chain carries TRBV4-1 and TRBJ2-1; maybe TRBD2 (5 bases). CDR3 length equals 17 residues. V lost 4 bases and J 7 bases, leaving 23 bases between the germline ends. Germline CDR1 and CDR2: MGHRA and YSYEKL.